The 23 T cell receptor beta chains below were found in one sample sequenced in a study of blood T cells in healthy people across ages. Combining a sample-barcoded 5' primer with a J-beta primer mix, a second PCR ran for roughly 6 to 12 cycles. TCRdb reprocessed the 5' RACE reads via MiXCR and lists one record per CDR3 protein. The sample shows about a million distinct CDR3 sequences, under 40% of them seen only once. Material for sequencing was blood. The source is a man aged 18 to 35 in good health.

Comments on this clonotype: A much larger clone is a single base away; this may be a read error. V and J are TRBV6-6 and TRBJ1-5, with no clear D. The CDR3 is 14 amino acids. Trimming removed 2 bases at V and 1 base at J, with 6 bases between. Per the germline V gene, CDR1 is MNHNY and CDR2 is SVGAGI (reference sequence). This chain's CDR3 is CASSYRRSNQPQHF. The CDR3 DNA sequence: TGTGCCAGCAGTTACAGGAGGAGCAATCAGCCCCAGCATTTT.

J is TRBJ2-1 and V is TRBV28; TRBD1 is a possible D gene (6 bases). This CDR3 comprises 15 residues. The ends were cut back, 2 bases at V and 6 bases at J, with 14 bases in the middle. The germline gives CDR1 MDHEN, CDR2 SYDVKM. The CDR3 nucleotides read TGTGCCAGCAGTTTACACTCAGGGGATATCAATGAGCAGTTCTTC. It codes for CASSLHSGDINEQFF.

The sample holds a few counts of this clonotype. V usage is TRBV6-5 and J usage is TRBJ2-7, with TRBD1 identical over 8 bases. After removal of 5 bases from V and 5 bases from J, the junction contained 8 bases not matched to a gene. Per the germline V gene, CDR1 is MNHEY and CDR2 is SVGAGI. The CDR3 runs 14 residues. CDR3 bases: TGTGCCAGCAGTAACAGACAGGGGATGAACGAGCAGTACTTC. Translating gives CASSNRQGMNEQYF.

This clonotype was observed a handful of times. The rearrangement joins TRBV3-1 to TRBJ1-1; no clear D gene. V was trimmed by 5 bases and J by 3 bases, leaving 16 bases between them. The CDR3 extends over 15 amino acids. Germline values: CDR1 LGHDT, CDR2 YNNKEL (reference sequence). This CDR3 reads CASSSHERRDTEAFF. The DNA for the CDR3 is TGTGCCAGCAGCTCACATGAGCGGAGGGACACTGAAGCTTTCTTT.

The J gene is TRBJ1-1, the V gene TRBV28; the match to TRBD1 covers 7 bases. J lost 5 bases, V lost 5 bases, and 8 bases had no gene match. From germline, CDR1 is MDHEN and CDR2 SYDVKM. The CDR3 consists of 14 residues. CDR3 coding DNA: TGTGCCAGCAGTGGAGACAGGGCTAGGACTGAAGCTTTCTTT. This encodes CASSGDRARTEAFF.

V usage is TRBV10-3 and J usage is TRBJ2-6; D not resolved. The V end was cut by 3 bases, the J end by 0 bases, with 9 bases between. In germline, CDR1 is ENHRY, CDR2 SYGVKD. The CDR3 covers 16 residues. DNA of the CDR3: TGTGCCATCAGTGAATACCGGGCCTCTGGGGCCAACGTCCTGACTTTC. Residues: CAISEYRASGANVLTF.

This clonotype was counted only a few times. The chain joins TRBV5-1 to TRBJ2-5, with 11 bases identical to TRBD2. V gave up 4 bases and J gave up 11 bases; unmatched junction bases: 16. This CDR3 contains 16 residues. CDR1 is SGHRS, CDR2 YFSETQ, per germline. The CDR3 nucleotides read TGCGCCAGCAGCCCTGGACTAGCGGGCAATTACAATGAGCAGTACTTC. Translation gives CASSPGLAGNYNEQYF.

A few counts support this clonotype. V gene TRBV12-3 or TRBV12-4 combines with J gene TRBJ2-7, with D possibly being TRBD2 (5 bases). The CDR3 spans 13 residues. V lost 4 bases and J 3 bases, leaving 10 bases between the germline ends. The CDR3 here is CASSSGEHYEQYF. The CDR3 DNA follows: TGTGCCAGCAGTTCTGGGGAGCACTACGAGCAGTACTTC.

J is TRBJ2-7 and V is TRBV12-3 or TRBV12-4; 9 bases are a match to TRBD2. V dropped 3 bases and J dropped 2; count of bases not matched to a gene: 8. The CDR3 loop spans 16 amino acids. In nucleotides, the CDR3 is TGTGCCAGCAGTTTTCAGCCAGCGGGGGGCACCTACGAGCAGTACTTC. This gives the protein CASSFQPAGGTYEQYF.

This rearrangement joins TRBV7-2 to TRBJ1-3; a possible D gene is TRBD1 (6 bases). The CDR3 has 15 amino acids. V was clipped by 5 bases and J by 0 bases, with 11 bases between them. CDR1 and CDR2 from the germline V gene are SGHTA and FQGNSA. This CDR3 is CASSRTGSSGNTIYF. For the CDR3, the DNA is TGTGCCAGCAGCCGAACAGGGAGCTCTGGAAACACCATATATTTT.

The table lists this clonotype with a few counts. The CDR3 here is CASSLQGSETQYF. The DNA for the CDR3 is TGTGCCAGCAGCCTACAGGGGTCGGAGACCCAGTACTTC. The V call is TRBV12-3 or TRBV12-4, the J call TRBJ2-5, with 7 positions matching TRBD1. This CDR3 comprises 13 residues. V shed 6 bases and J 5 bases; nucleotides not matched to a gene: 6.

The chain carries TRBV7-2 and TRBJ2-3; maybe TRBD1 (6 bases). CDR1 and CDR2 (germline): SGHTA, FQGNSA. Deletions cut 1 base from V and 0 bases from J, with 8 bases between. The CDR3 is 15 residues long. CDR3 sequence (DNA): TGTGCCAGCAGCTTAGGTGGACAGAGCACAGATACGCAGTATTTT. Encoded protein: CASSLGGQSTDTQYF. The variable domain in full, with the rest retrieved from reference TRBV7-2 and TRBJ2-3, is GAGVSQSPSNKVTEKGKDVELRCDPISGHTALYWYRQSLGQGLEFLIYFQGNSAPDKSGLPSDRFSAERTGGSVSTLTIQRTQQEDSAVYLCASSLGGQSTDTQYFGPGTRLTVL.

This chain links TRBV12-3 or TRBV12-4 with TRBJ1-1; 10 bases are a match to TRBD1. This CDR3 region has 15 residues. V lost 0 bases and J lost 6; bases outside the gene matches: 4. The CDR3 region is CASSLAGDRGAEAFF. In DNA, the CDR3 is TGTGCCAGCAGTTTAGCCGGGGACAGGGGAGCTGAAGCTTTCTTT.

The chain recombines TRBV10-3 with TRBJ2-3; TRBD2 is a possible D gene (6 bases). Trimming took 2 bases from V and 6 from J, leaving 18 bases between them. CDR1 is ENHRY, CDR2 SYGVKD, per germline. CDR3 length: 16 residues. Here the CDR3 reads CAISETSGDLTDTQYF. The CDR3 nucleotides read TGTGCCATCAGTGAGACATCGGGGGACCTAACCGATACGCAGTATTTT.

In its sample, this clonotype was seen a few times. V gene TRBV10-3 combines with J gene TRBJ1-5; 8 bases align to TRBD1. This CDR3 contains 18 residues. V shed 2 bases and J 0 bases; nucleotides not matched to a gene: 9. CDR1 and CDR2 from the germline V gene are ENHRY and SYGVKD. CDR3: CAISEETGERGSNQPQHF. As DNA, the CDR3 is TGTGCCATCAGTGAGGAGACAGGGGAGAGAGGTAGCAATCAGCCCCAGCATTTT.

Note on this clonotype: An end of the junction differs from the germline gene, which may be a read error. This sequence joins TRBV9 and TRBJ1-1, with unresolved D. Germline assignment: CDR1 SGDLS and CDR2 YYNGEE. The CDR3 has 13 amino acids. Here the CDR3 DNA reads TGTGCCAGTAGCGTAGTTGGACCCACTGAAGCTTTCTTT. Its protein product is CASSVVGPTEAFF. Full variable domain (rest looked up from reference TRBV9 and TRBJ1-1): DSGVTQTPKHLITATGQRVTLRCSPRSGDLSVYWYQQSLDQGLQFLIQYYNGEERAKGNILERFSAQQFPDLHSELNLSSLELGDSALYFCASSVVGPTEAFFGQGTRLTVV.

The V gene is TRBV29-1, the J gene TRBJ1-5, with no clear D. V was clipped by 4 bases and J by 0 bases, with 19 bases between them. The CDR3 spans 17 residues. CDR1 and CDR2 from the germline V gene are SQVTM and ANQGSEA. CDR3 sequence reads: CSVGRAVSHYSNQPQHF. In DNA form, the CDR3 reads TGCAGCGTTGGAAGGGCAGTTTCTCATTATAGCAATCAGCCCCAGCATTTT.

The V and J genes are TRBV20-1 and TRBJ2-1, with D perhaps matching TRBD1 or TRBD2 (6 bases each). The closer fit of TRBJ2-7 to the DNA end suggests the J call may be wrong. The CDR3 spans 19 residues. CDR1 DFQATT and CDR2 SNEGSKA come from the germline V gene (reference sequence). CDR3 loop: CSARDRWGVDRSSYNEQYF. DNA of the CDR3: TGCAGTGCTAGAGATCGATGGGGGGTAGACAGGAGCTCCTACAATGAGCAGTACTTC.

CDR3 coding DNA: TGTGCCAGCAGCGTAAGGCCACTGGAAGATACGCAGTATTTT. Amino acids: CASSVRPLEDTQYF. The chain uses TRBV13 and TRBJ2-3; D unresolved. Germline V lookup: CDR1 PRHDT, CDR2 FYEKMQ (reference sequence). Trimming left V 5 bases short and J 5 bases short, with 14 bases between. This CDR3 comprises 14 residues.

The chain recombines TRBV30 with TRBJ1-2; D remains ambiguous. The V gene's germline CDR1 is GTSNPN and CDR2 SVGIG (reference sequence). The CDR3 extends over 13 amino acids. With 0 bases removed from V and 1 base from J, the gap between germline ends came to 6 bases. The CDR3 DNA reads as TGTGCCTGGAGTGTAGGCAGTAACTATGGCTACACCTTC. Its translation is CAWSVGSNYGYTF. The complete variable domain, with remaining parts taken from reference TRBV30 and TRBJ1-2, reads SQTIHQWPATLVQPVGSPLSLECTVEGTSNPNLYWYRQAAGRGLQLLFYSVGIGQISSEVPQNLSASRPQDRQFILSSKKLLLSDSGFYLCAWSVGSNYGYTFGSGTRLTVV.

The rearrangement uses TRBV14 and TRBJ1-4; D is unclear. Germline assignment: CDR1 SGHDN and CDR2 FVKESK. V lost 1 base and J lost 6, with 6 bases in between. This CDR3 comprises 13 residues. The CDR3 spells CASSQGLDEKLFF. In DNA form, the CDR3 reads TGTGCCAGCAGCCAAGGTCTGGATGAAAAACTGTTTTTT.

In this sample, this clonotype turned up a few times. V gene TRBV7-2 combines with J gene TRBJ2-7; no clear D gene. Between the trimmed V and J ends, which lost 0 bases and 4 bases, there was a span of 13 bases. The CDR3 length is 15 residues. Germline CDR1 is SGHTA and CDR2 is FQGNSA. CDR3 sequence (DNA): TGTGCCAGCAGCTTAGCAGGCGGATCAATTTACGAGCAGTACTTC. It specifies CASSLAGGSIYEQYF.

This clonotype was detected a few times. V usage is TRBV29-1 and J usage is TRBJ2-1; D remains unclear. V shed 5 bases and J shed 0 bases, with 11 bases lying between them. This CDR3 contains 14 residues. Per the germline V gene, CDR1 is SQVTM and CDR2 is ANQGSEA. The CDR3 protein is CSVWVESSYNEQFF. The CDR3 region has the DNA TGCAGCGTTTGGGTAGAGAGCTCCTACAATGAGCAGTTCTTC.